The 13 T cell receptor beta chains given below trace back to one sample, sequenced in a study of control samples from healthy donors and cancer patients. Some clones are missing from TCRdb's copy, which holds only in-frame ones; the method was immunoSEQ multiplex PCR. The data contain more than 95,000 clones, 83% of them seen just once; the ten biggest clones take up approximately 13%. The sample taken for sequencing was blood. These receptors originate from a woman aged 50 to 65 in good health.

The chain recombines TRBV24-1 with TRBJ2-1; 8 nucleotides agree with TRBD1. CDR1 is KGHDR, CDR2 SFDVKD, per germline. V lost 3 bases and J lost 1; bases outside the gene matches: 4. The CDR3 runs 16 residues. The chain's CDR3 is CATSDPTGGSYNEQFF. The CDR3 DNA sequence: TGTGCCACCAGTGATCCTACAGGGGGTTCCTACAATGAGCAGTTCTTC.

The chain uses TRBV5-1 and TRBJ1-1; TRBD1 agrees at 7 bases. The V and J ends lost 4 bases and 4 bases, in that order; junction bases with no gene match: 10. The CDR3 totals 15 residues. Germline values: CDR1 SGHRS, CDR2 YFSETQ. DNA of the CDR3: TGCGCCAGCAGCACAGAGACAGGGCGGCTCACTGAAGCTTTCTTT. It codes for CASSTETGRLTEAFF. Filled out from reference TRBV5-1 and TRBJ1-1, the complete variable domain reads KAGVTQTPRYLIKTRGQQVTLSCSPISGHRSVSWYQQTPGQGLQFLFEYFSETQRNKGNFPGRFSGRQFSNSRSEMNVSTLELGDSALYLCASSTETGRLTEAFFGQGTRLTVV.

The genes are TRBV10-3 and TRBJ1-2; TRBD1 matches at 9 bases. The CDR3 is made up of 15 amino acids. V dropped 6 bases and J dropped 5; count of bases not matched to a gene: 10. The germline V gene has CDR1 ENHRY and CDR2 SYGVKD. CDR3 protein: CAISFSGTGLYGYTF. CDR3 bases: TGTGCCATCAGCTTTTCCGGGACAGGGTTGTATGGCTACACCTTC.

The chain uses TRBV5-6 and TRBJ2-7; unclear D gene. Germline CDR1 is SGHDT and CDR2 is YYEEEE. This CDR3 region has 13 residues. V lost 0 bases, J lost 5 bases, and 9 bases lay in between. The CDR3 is CASSLAEIHEQYF. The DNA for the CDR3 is TGTGCCAGCAGCTTGGCAGAAATCCACGAGCAGTACTTC.

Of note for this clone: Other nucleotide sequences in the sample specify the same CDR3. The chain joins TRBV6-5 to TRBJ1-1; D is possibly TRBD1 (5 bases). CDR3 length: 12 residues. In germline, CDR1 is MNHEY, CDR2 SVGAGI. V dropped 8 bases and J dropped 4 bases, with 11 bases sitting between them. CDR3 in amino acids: CASSRGGTEAFF. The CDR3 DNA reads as TGTGCCAGCTCGCGGGGCGGCACTGAAGCTTTCTTT.

In DNA, the CDR3 is TGTGCCTGGACCTGGGGACTAGGATCCAATGAGCAGTTCTTC. It codes for CAWTWGLGSNEQFF. The J gene is TRBJ2-1, the V gene TRBV30; 8 bases are a match to TRBD2. Germline V CDR1 and CDR2: GTSNPN, SVGIG (reference sequence). The CDR3 is made up of 14 amino acids. J was trimmed by 6 bases and V by 4 bases; bases with no gene match: 8.

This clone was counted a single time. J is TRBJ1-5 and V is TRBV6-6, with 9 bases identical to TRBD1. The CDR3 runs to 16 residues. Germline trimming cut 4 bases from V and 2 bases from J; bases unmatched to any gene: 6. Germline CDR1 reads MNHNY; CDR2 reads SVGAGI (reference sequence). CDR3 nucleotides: TGTGCCAGCAGTTGGGGACAGGGCGGGGGCAATCAGCCCCAGCATTTT. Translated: CASSWGQGGGNQPQHF.

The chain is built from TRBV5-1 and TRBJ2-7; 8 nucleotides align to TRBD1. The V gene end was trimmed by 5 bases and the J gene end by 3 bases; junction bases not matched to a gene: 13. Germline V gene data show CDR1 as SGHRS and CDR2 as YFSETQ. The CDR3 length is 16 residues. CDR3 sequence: CASSFSRDRFFYEQYF. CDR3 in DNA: TGCGCCAGCAGTTTTAGCCGGGACAGGTTTTTCTACGAGCAGTACTTC.

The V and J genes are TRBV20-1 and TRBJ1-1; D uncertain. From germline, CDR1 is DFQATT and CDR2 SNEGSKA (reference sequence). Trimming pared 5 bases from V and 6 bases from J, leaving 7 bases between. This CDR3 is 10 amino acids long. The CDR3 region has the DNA TGCAGTGCTTTGTTCCCTGAAGCTTTCTTT. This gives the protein CSALFPEAFF.

The CDR3 sequence is CATSSTGTGEETQYF. The CDR3 nucleotides are TGTGCCACCAGCAGTACCGGGACAGGGGAAGAGACCCAGTACTTC. V usage is TRBV15 and J usage is TRBJ2-5; 10 bases are a match to TRBD1. V gave up 3 bases and J gave up 3 bases; unmatched junction bases: 4. The CDR3 totals 15 residues. Germline loops: CDR1 LNHNV, CDR2 YYDKDF (reference sequence). The full variable domain, completed using reference TRBV15 and TRBJ2-5, is DAMVIQNPRYQVTQFGKPVTLSCSQTLNHNVMYWYQQKSSQAPKLLFHYYDKDFNNEADTPDNFQSRRPNTSFCFLDIRSPGLGDTAMYLCATSSTGTGEETQYFGPGTRLLVL.

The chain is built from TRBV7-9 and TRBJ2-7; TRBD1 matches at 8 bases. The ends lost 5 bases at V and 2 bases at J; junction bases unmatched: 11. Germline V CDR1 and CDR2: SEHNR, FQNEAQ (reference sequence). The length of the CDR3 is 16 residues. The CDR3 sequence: CASSRRAGGAAYEQYF. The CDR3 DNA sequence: TGTGCCAGCAGCAGAAGGGCAGGGGGCGCAGCCTACGAGCAGTACTTC.

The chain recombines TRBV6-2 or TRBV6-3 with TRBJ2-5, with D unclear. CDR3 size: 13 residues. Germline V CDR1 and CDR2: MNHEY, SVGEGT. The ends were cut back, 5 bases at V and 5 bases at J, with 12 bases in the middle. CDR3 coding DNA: TGTGCCAGCAGTCTAGTCTTGGGGGAGACCCAGTACTTC. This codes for CASSLVLGETQYF.

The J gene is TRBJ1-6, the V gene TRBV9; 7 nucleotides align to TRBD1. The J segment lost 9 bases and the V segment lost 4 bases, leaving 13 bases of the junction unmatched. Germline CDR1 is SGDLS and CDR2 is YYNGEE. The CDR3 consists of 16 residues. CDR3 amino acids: CASSPNETPGGSPLHF. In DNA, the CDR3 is TGTGCCAGCAGCCCCAACGAGACTCCAGGGGGTTCACCCCTCCACTTT.